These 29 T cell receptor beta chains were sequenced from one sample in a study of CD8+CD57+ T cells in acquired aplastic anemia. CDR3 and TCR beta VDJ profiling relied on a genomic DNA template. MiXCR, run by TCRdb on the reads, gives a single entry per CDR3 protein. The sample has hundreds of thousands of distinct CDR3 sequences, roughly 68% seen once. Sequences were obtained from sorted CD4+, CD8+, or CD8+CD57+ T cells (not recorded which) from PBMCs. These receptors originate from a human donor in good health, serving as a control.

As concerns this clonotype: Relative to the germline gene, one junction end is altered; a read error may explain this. CDR3 protein: CASSVAPDAEQPQHF. Here the CDR3 DNA reads TGTGCCAGCAGCGTAGCCCCAGACGCAGAGCAGCCCCAGCATTTT. The V and J genes are TRBV5-1 and TRBJ1-5, with D uncertain. The CDR3 has 15 residues. Germline V gives CDR1 SGHRS, CDR2 YFSETQ.

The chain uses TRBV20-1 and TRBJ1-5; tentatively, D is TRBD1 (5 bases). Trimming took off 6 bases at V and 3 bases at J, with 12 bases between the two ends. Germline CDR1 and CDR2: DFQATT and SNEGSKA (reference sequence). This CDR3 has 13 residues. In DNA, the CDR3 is TGCAGTGCGCTGGGACCTAACAATCAGCCCCAGCATTTT. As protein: CSALGPNNQPQHF.

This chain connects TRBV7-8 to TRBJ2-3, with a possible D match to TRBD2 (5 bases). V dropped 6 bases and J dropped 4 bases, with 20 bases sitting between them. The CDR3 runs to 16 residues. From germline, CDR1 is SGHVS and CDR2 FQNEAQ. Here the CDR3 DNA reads TGTGCCAGCAGGCCTGGAGTCGGGGAGCCCCCAGATACGCAGTATTTT. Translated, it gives CASRPGVGEPPDTQYF.

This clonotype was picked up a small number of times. The CDR3 loop reads CASSGSSGGYTF. In nucleotides, the CDR3 is TGTGCCAGCAGTGGGTCCTCGGGTGGCTACACCTTC. The chain links TRBV7-9 to TRBJ1-2; no clear D gene. This CDR3 contains 12 residues. V gave up 6 bases and J gave up 7 bases, with 12 bases separating them. Per the germline V gene, CDR1 is SEHNR and CDR2 is FQNEAQ (reference sequence).

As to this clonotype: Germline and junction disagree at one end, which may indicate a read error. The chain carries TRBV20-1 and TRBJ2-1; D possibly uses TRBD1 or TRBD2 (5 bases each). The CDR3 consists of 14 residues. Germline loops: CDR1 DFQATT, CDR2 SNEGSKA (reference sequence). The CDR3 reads CSATRGLSYNEQFF. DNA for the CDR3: TGCAGTGCTACACGGGGCCTCTCCTATAATGAGCAGTTCTTC.

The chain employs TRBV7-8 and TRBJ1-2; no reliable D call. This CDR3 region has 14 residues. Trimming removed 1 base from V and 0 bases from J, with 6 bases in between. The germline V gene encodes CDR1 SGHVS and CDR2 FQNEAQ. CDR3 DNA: TGTGCCAGCAGCTTAGACGCCACTAACTATGGCTACACCTTC. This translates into CASSLDATNYGYTF.

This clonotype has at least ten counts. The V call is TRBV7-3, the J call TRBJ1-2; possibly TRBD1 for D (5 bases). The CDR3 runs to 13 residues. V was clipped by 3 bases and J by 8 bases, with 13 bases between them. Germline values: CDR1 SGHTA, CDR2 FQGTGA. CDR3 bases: TGTGCCAGCAGCTTTCGGCAGGGAAAGGGCTACACCTTC. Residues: CASSFRQGKGYTF.

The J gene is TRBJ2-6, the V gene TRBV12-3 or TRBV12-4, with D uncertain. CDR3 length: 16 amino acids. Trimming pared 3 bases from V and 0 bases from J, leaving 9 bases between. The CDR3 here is CASSFRTPSGANVLTF. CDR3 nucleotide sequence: TGTGCCAGCAGTTTCCGGACGCCCTCTGGGGCCAACGTCCTGACTTTC.

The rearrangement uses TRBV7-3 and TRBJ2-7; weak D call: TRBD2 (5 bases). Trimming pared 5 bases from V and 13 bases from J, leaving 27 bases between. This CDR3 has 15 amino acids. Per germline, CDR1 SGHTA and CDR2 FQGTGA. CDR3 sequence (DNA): TGTGCCAGCAGCGGGAGCGGACCAGGCTCCTATGACTACTACTTC. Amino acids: CASSGSGPGSYDYYF.

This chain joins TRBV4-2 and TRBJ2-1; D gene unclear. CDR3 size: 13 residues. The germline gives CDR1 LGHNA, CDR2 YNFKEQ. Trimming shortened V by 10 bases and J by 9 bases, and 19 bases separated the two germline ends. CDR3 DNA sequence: TGTGCCACCAGTGATTTGAGGAATGGTGAGCAGTTCTTC. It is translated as CATSDLRNGEQFF.

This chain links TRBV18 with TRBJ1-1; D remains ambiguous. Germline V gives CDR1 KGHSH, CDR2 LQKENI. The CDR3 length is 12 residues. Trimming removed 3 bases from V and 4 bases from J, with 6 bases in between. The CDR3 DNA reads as TGTGCCAGCTCACCGGAAGGCACTGAAGCTTTCTTT. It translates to CASSPEGTEAFF.

The CDR3 DNA reads TGTGCCAGCAGCTTTGCTGGGGGGTCCTGCGATCAGTACACCTTC. It is translated as CASSFAGGSCDQYTF. V gene TRBV7-2 combines with J gene TRBJ1-2; D might be TRBD1 (5 bases). The CDR3 loop spans 15 amino acids. V lost 3 bases, J lost 11 bases, and 22 bases lay in between. CDR1 and CDR2 (germline): SGHTA, FQGNSA. Using reference TRBV7-2 and TRBJ1-2 for the parts outside the CDR3, the full variable domain is GAGVSQSPSNKVTEKGKDVELRCDPISGHTALYWYRQSLGQGLEFLIYFQGNSAPDKSGLPSDRFSAERTGGSVSTLTIQRTQQEDSAVYLCASSFAGGSCDQYTFGSGTRLTVV.

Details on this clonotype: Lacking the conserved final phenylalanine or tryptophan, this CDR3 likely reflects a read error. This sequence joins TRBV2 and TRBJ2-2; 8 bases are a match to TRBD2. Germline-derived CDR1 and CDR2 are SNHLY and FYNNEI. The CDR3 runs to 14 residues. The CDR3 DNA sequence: TGTGCCAGCAGGTCGCGGGGGGCCAGCGGGGTGCTGTTTTGT. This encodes CASRSRGASGVLFC.

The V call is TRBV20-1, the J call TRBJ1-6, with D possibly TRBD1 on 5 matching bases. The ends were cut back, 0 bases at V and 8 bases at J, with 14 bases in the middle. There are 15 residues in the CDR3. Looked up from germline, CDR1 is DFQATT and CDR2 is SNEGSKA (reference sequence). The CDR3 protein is CSAREPPGRDSPLHF. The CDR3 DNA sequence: TGCAGTGCTAGAGAGCCGCCAGGGCGGGATTCACCCCTCCACTTT.

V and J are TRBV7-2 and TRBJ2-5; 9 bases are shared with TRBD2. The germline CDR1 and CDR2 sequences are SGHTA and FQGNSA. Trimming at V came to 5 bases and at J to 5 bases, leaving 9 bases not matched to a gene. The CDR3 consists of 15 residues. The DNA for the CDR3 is TGTGCCAGCAGCCCGTCTAGCGGGGCGGGGGAGACCCAGTACTTC. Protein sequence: CASSPSSGAGETQYF.

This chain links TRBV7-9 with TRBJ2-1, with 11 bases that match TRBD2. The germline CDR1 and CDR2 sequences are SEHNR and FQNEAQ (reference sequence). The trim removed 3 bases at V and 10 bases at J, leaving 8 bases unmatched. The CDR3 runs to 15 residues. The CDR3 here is CASSLTGTSGNEQFF. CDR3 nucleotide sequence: TGTGCCAGCAGCTTGACCGGGACTAGCGGAAACGAGCAGTTCTTC.

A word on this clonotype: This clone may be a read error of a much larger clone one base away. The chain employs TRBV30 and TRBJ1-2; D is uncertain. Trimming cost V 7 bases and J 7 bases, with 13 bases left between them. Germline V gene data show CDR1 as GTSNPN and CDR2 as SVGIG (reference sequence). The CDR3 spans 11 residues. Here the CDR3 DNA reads TGTGCCTTCCACGGGGAAGTTGGCTACACCTTC. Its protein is CAFHGEVGYTF.

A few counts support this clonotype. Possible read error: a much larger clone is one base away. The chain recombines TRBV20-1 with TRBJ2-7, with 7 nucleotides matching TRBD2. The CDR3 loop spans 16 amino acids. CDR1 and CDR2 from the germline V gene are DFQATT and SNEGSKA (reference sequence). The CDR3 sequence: CSARDSGRGSSYERYF. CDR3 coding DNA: TGCAGTGCTAGAGATTCAGGGCGGGGGAGCTCCTACGAGCGGTACTTC.

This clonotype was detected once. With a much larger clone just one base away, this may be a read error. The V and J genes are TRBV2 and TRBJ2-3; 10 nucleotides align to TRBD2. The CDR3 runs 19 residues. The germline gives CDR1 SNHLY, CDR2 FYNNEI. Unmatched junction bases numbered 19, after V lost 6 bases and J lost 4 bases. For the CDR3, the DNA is TGTGCCAGCAGCGACCGACTAGCGGGTTCCCTTCAGGGGCCAGATACGCAGTATTTT. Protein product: CASSDRLAGSLQGPDTQYF.

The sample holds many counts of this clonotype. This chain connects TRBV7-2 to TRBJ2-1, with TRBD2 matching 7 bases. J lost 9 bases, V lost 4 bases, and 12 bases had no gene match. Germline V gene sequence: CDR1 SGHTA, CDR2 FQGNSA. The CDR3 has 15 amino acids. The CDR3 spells CASSSKAGSRGEQFF. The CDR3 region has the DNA TGTGCCAGCAGCTCCAAAGCGGGGTCCCGGGGTGAGCAGTTCTTC.

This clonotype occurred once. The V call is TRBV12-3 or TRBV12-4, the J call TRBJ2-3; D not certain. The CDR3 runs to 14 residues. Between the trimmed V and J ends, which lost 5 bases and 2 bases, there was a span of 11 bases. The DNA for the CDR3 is TGTGCCAGCAGTCTGGACCCTACCACAGATACGCAGTATTTT. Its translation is CASSLDPTTDTQYF.

The CDR3 bases are TGTGCCAGCAGCGTGTCGGTGCCTGTCTACGAGCAGTACTTC. Translated: CASSVSVPVYEQYF. The chain has TRBV25-1 and TRBJ2-7; D gene uncertain. V lost 6 bases, J lost 3 bases, and 15 bases lay in between. This CDR3 contains 14 residues. Germline V gene data show CDR1 as MGHDK and CDR2 as SYGVNS.

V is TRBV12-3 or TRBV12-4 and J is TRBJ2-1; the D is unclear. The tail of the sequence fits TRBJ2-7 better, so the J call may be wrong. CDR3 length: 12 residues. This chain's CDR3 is CASSTRSYEQYF. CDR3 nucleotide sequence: TGTGCCAGCAGTACTCGCTCCTACGAGCAGTACTTC.

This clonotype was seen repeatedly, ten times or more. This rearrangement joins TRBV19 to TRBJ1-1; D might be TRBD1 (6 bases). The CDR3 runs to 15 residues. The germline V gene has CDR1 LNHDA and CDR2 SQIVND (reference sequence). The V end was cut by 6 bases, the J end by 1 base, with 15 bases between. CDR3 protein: CASRDPGQKNTEAFF. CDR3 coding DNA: TGTGCCAGTAGGGACCCAGGACAGAAGAACACTGAAGCTTTCTTT.

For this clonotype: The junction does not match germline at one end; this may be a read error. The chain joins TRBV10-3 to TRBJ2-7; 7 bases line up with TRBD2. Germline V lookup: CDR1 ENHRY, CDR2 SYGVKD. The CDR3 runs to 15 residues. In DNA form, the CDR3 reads TGTGCCAGCAAACAGAGTAGCGGGCGGACTTACGCGCAACACTTC. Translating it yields CASKQSSGRTYAQHF.

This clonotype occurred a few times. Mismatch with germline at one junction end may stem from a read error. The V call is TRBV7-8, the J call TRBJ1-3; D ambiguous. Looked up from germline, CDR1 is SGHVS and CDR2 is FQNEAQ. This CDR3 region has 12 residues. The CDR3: CASSLSGNTIHF. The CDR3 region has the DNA TGTGCCAGCAGCTTAAGTGGAAACACCATACATTTT.

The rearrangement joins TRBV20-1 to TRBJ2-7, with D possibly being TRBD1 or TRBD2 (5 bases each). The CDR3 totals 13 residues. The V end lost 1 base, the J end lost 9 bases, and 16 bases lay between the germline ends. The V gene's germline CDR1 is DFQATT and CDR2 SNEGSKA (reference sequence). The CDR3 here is CSARGGLDAWQYF. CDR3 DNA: TGCAGTGCTAGAGGGGGGTTGGATGCCTGGCAGTACTTC.

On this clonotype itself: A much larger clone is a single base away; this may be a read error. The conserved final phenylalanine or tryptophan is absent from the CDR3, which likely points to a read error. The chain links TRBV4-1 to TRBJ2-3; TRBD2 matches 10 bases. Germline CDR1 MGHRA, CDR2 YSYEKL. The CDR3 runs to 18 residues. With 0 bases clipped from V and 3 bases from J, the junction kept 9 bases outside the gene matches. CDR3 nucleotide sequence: TGCGCCAGCAGCCAAGATCTAGTAGCGGGGGGAGTGACAGATACGCAGTATTCT. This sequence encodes CASSQDLVAGGVTDTQYS.

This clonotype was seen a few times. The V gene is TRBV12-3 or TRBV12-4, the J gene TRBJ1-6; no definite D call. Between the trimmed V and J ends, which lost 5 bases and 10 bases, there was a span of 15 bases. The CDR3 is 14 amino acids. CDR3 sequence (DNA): TGTGCCAGCAGTGGAGGACCATTAGACTCACCCCTCCACTTT. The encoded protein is CASSGGPLDSPLHF.